The rows below give T cell receptor beta chains drawn from one sample of a study of OX40 agonist ivuxolimab in advanced cancers. The protocol was immunoSEQ multiplex PCR, while the TCRdb copy is restricted to in-frame clones and leaves out a portion. Of about 48,000 clones in the sample, around 84% were seen once. The starting material was CD4+ or CD8+ T cells sorted from blood, obtained in a trial of the OX40 agonist ivuxolimab. The origin of the receptors is an adult with an advanced solid tumor such as melanoma, head and neck, liver or kidney cancer. Each CDR3 is given with its conserved first and last residue. The D gene is left open where the match is weak.

TRBV5-8 . CASSLATVSNTGELFF
TRBV6-1 . CASSSAIRDQPQHF
TRBV6-5 TRBD2 CASRGPGLAVDF
TRBV11-1 . CASSFENYGYTF
TRBV7-2 . CASSLGAYNSPLHF
TRBV7-2 . CASSSGSLAPTGELFF
TRBV18 TRBD1 CASSPDRVFRSPLHF
TRBV2 TRBD1 CASRGDRVPFGYTF
TRBV19 . CASSMLLERPQHF
TRBV5-6 . CASSFEFQGIDYGYTF
TRBV9 . CASSATGEGRQYF
TRBV13 TRBD2 CASSLYSRTSGRTSTDTQYF
TRBV7-2 . CASSPQGWGNSPLHF
TRBV21-1 . CASSSTGGETQYF
TRBV11-2 TRBD1 CASSLETGGLYEQYF
TRBV30 . CAWSARGGMGRGYTF
TRBV7-2 . CASSRDRRQETQYF
TRBV18 TRBD1 CASSPGTEQETQYF
TRBV15 . CATSRNGVRDEQYF
TRBV27 . CASSPQGDLNYGYTF
TRBV5-1 TRBD1 CASSPGTGWAGELFF
TRBV30 TRBD1 CAWSVGVGQGNTGELFF